The present entry profiles one T cell receptor (beta chain) with its context. Its antigen is not yet known. No much larger clonotype is one base removed from it; base qualities were not supplied. These data are taken from a study of blood T cell repertoires in COVID-19 (TCRdb year 2020). Context from the whole study: Collaborator samples came from the United States, Italy and Spain and covered acute and convalescent phases of COVID-19. The material from the prospective study consisted of cDNA or gDNA derived from T cells, B-cell-depleted T cells, or PBMCs. Deeply sampled blood TCRbeta repertoires from subjects exposed to, actively infected with, or recovered from COVID-19 were included in the dataset. The repertoires were made available in a free public database intended to serve as a resource for research on the immune response to SARS-CoV-2. Samples were obtained from the ongoing ImmuneRACE study (first 160 participants) and from about 1,300 subjects provided by 6 global collaborators. A de-identified subject ID, COVID-19 status, age in years and sex were almost always included in the sample metadata. Where HLA class I and class II types were available, the types were taken from metadata supplied by the sample provider, not from assay-based typing. Study-wide findings and limitations: The quantity of clinical and demographic metadata differed by source and by participant and was supplied without curation.

Each collaborating institution followed its own protocols to collect whole blood in K2EDTA tubes. For TCRbeta analysis, collaborator samples were shipped as frozen whole blood, as isolated PBMCs, or as DNA extracted from either sample type. The immunoSEQ Assay, a bias-controlled multiplex PCR, was used to amplify TCRbeta CDR3 regions from genomic DNA. The authors' pipeline ran thus. The number of nucleated cells in each sample was estimated from the amplification of reference gene primers within the assay. To quantify the absolute abundance of each unique TCRbeta CDR3 rearrangement, sequence reads were collapsed and filtered. For each sample, productive Simpson clonality was calculated as the square root of Simpson's diversity index over productive rearrangements. TCRdb's version of the immuneACCESS table is confined to in-frame rearrangements and falls short of the full clone set. An unresolved V gene accounts for under half of the shortfall where checked; the remainder is of unknown origin. The DNA was the basis for D and trimming; V, J and clone size are from that table. This sample gives some 230,000 clones in total; about four fifths of them show up just once. The top ten clonotypes cover approximately 2.5% of the sample.

V lost 3 bases and J lost 1 base; the stretch between them is 19 bases long. Via the germline V gene, CDR1 is SGHTA and CDR2 FQGNSA. The CDR3 has 17 amino acids, counting the end cysteine and phenylalanine. The only DNA kept is the CDR3, 51 bases in frame from the first base. Recombination linked TRBV7-2 to TRBJ2-7; possibly the D gene is TRBD2, per 7 matching bases. This sequence originates from an older woman with acute or convalescent COVID-19. The sequenced material came from peripheral blood. The CDR3 reads as follows: CASSFNTAGAASYEQYF. DNA sequence: TGTGCCAGCAGCTTTAATACGGCGGGGGCTGCTTCCTACGAGCAGTACTTC.